The 13 T cell receptor beta chains below come from one sample, sequenced in a study of human versus mouse CDR3 diversity and MHC coevolution. The data were produced by immunoSEQ multiplex PCR, yet TCRdb's version contains in-frame clones alone and is incomplete. The sample includes roughly 81,000 clones, about 93% of them seen just once. Sample: naive CD4+ T cells from blood. Specified subset: CD45RO-negative CD62L-positive naive CD4 T cells. The receptors were gathered from a person aged 30-69 years in good health.

V usage is TRBV27 and J usage is TRBJ2-7; D not certain. Between the trimmed V and J ends, which lost 7 bases and 2 bases, there was a span of 18 bases. The CDR3 runs 15 residues. The germline CDR1 and CDR2 sequences are MNHEY and SMNVEV (reference sequence). The CDR3 is CASKNIAEPTYEQYF. CDR3 nucleotides: TGTGCCAGCAAAAACATAGCAGAGCCGACCTACGAGCAGTACTTC.

In DNA form, the CDR3 reads TGTGCCAGCAGTGAAGCTGGAGGCAGGGGAGGCAATCAGCCCCAGCATTTT. Translated: CASSEAGGRGGNQPQHF. The chain has TRBV6-1 and TRBJ1-5; weak D call: TRBD1 (6 bases). Trimming took off 0 bases at V and 2 bases at J, with 14 bases between the two ends. The CDR3 covers 17 residues. Germline lookup yields CDR1 MNHNS and CDR2 SASEGT.

The chain combines TRBV7-8 with TRBJ1-5; possibly TRBD1 for D (6 bases). Deletions cut 5 bases from V and 6 bases from J, with 23 bases between. Per the germline V gene, CDR1 is SGHVS and CDR2 is FQNEAQ. CDR3 length: 17 amino acids. The CDR3 DNA reads as TGTGCCAGCAGCCTGCCCCCGTGGCAGGGGAAATTTCAGCCCCAGCATTTT. It encodes CASSLPPWQGKFQPQHF.

V usage is TRBV6-1 and J usage is TRBJ2-7; a weak D match, TRBD1 (6 bases). The CDR3 is made up of 13 amino acids. The ends were cut back, 3 bases at V and 1 base at J, with 7 bases in the middle. Germline CDR1 MNHNS, CDR2 SASEGT. The CDR3 nucleotides read TGTGCCAGCAGTGAGACAGGTTCCTACGAGCAGTACTTC. The encoded protein is CASSETGSYEQYF.

This sequence joins TRBV7-2 and TRBJ1-5; 9 bases line up with TRBD1. CDR3 size: 17 residues. The J segment lost 0 bases and the V segment lost 5 bases, leaving 8 bases of the junction unmatched. The germline gives CDR1 SGHTA, CDR2 FQGNSA. The CDR3 nucleotides read TGTGCCAGCAGCCCCGGGACAGGGATTTATAGCAATCAGCCCCAGCATTTT. Its translation is CASSPGTGIYSNQPQHF.

This chain joins TRBV11-3 and TRBJ2-5; possible D gene TRBD1, 6 bases. TRBJ2-7 matches the DNA end more closely, so the J call is doubtful. The CDR3 covers 14 residues. Per the germline V gene, CDR1 is SGHNT and CDR2 is YENEEA. The DNA of the CDR3 is TGTGCCAGCAGCTCCGTGGCAGGGGACTACGAGCAGTACTTC. Its protein product is CASSSVAGDYEQYF.

The CDR3 is CAWRSQGNTGELFF. Here the CDR3 DNA reads TGTGCCTGGAGGTCGCAGGGAAACACCGGGGAGCTGTTTTTT. J is TRBJ2-2 and V is TRBV30; perhaps TRBD1 as D (5 bases). CDR3 length equals 14 residues. The V end lost 3 bases, the J end lost 2 bases, and 10 bases lay between the germline ends. Germline loops: CDR1 GTSNPN, CDR2 SVGIG (reference sequence).

The rearrangement uses TRBV19 and TRBJ2-3, with 8 bases matching TRBD1. The CDR3 spans 17 residues. V trimming: 6 bases; J trimming: 0 bases; junction bases outside the gene matches: 11. CDR1 and CDR2 from the germline V gene are LNHDA and SQIVND (reference sequence). CDR3 sequence: CASSNGQGNPSTDTQYF. Written as DNA, the CDR3 is TGTGCCAGTAGCAATGGACAGGGAAACCCTAGCACAGATACGCAGTATTTT.

This rearrangement joins TRBV19 to TRBJ1-2, with TRBD1 matching 8 bases. This CDR3 comprises 13 residues. V was pared by 8 bases and J by 4 bases, with 6 bases of the junction left unmatched. Germline V lookup: CDR1 LNHDA, CDR2 SQIVND (reference sequence). The CDR3 sequence is CASSRTGIYGYTF. CDR3 nucleotides: TGTGCCAGTTCCAGGACAGGGATCTATGGCTACACCTTC.

The chain employs TRBV9 and TRBJ2-3; TRBD2 aligns across 7 bases. CDR1 and CDR2 (germline): SGDLS, YYNGEE. The J segment lost 5 bases and the V segment lost 6 bases, leaving 9 bases of the junction unmatched. The CDR3 sequence is 14 residues long. CDR3 in DNA: TGTGCCAGCACTCGGCGGGAGTTAGGAGATACGCAGTATTTT. This sequence encodes CASTRRELGDTQYF.

The rearrangement links TRBV5-1 to TRBJ2-1, with 7 bases that match TRBD1. The CDR3 has 14 amino acids. The germline gives CDR1 SGHRS, CDR2 YFSETQ. The trim removed 0 bases at V and 12 bases at J, leaving 9 bases unmatched. The CDR3 coding sequence is TGCGCCAGCAGCTTGGACAGGGGCGACGTTGGGCAGTTCTTC. Amino acids: CASSLDRGDVGQFF.

The chain is built from TRBV2 and TRBJ2-3; 13 nucleotides agree with TRBD2. Germline V gene lookup returns CDR1 SNHLY and CDR2 FYNNEI. This CDR3 contains 16 residues. The trim removed 7 bases at V and 2 bases at J, leaving 6 bases unmatched. CDR3 bases: TGTGCCAGCACTGTGGGACTAGCGGGGTTCACAGATACGCAGTATTTT. It is translated as CASTVGLAGFTDTQYF. Full variable domain (remainder filled in from reference TRBV2 and TRBJ2-3): EPEVTQTPSHQVTQMGQEVILRCVPISNHLYFYWYRQILGQKVEFLVSFYNNEISEKSEIFDDQFSVERPDGSNFTLKIRSTKLEDSAMYFCASTVGLAGFTDTQYFGPGTRLTVL.

The chain couples TRBV5-6 to TRBJ2-7; 9 nucleotides align to TRBD2. CDR1 is SGHDT, CDR2 YYEEEE, per germline. This CDR3 is built from 17 residues. The V segment lost 4 bases and the J segment 2 bases; nucleotides outside the gene matches: 13. CDR3 amino acids: CASSIGTSRRGAYEQYF. For the CDR3, the DNA is TGTGCCAGCAGCATCGGGACTAGCAGACGAGGGGCCTACGAGCAGTACTTC.